This passage covers 23 T cell receptor beta chains from one sample sequenced in a study of Ad26.COV2.S vaccination and SARS-CoV-2 variants. Treatment described: some 19 received Ad26.COV2.S at low or high dose, single or two shots; 5 received placebo; per-sample allocation not given. On day 63 after the first injection, vaccine and placebo recipients gave samples. Profiling relied on immunoSEQ multiplex PCR, and the TCRdb table lists in-frame clones only, not all of them. The sample lists approximately 420,000 clones, approximately 88% occurring once. This specimen was peripheral blood, taken in a trial of Ad26.COV2.S vaccine versus placebo. Source of these receptors: a person between 18 and 65 years old who received the Ad26.COV2.S COVID-19 vaccine or a placebo.

The chain joins TRBV30 to TRBJ1-3; D uncertain. Germline V lookup: CDR1 GTSNPN, CDR2 SVGIG (reference sequence). The length of the CDR3 is 13 residues. Between the trimmed V and J ends, which lost 5 bases and 2 bases, there was a span of 10 bases. CDR3 region: CAWSLGTGNTIYF. CDR3 sequence (DNA): TGTGCCTGGTCTTTGGGGACTGGAAACACCATATATTTT.

The chain uses TRBV12-2 and TRBJ1-2. TRBV12-2 is annotated as a pseudogene. The CDR3 spans 13 residues. In nucleotides, the CDR3 is TGTGCAAGTCGCTTAGTTGCAGCGTATGGCTACACCTTC. Residues: CASRLVAAYGYTF.

V is TRBV30 and J is TRBJ1-3; weak D call: TRBD1 (5 bases). This CDR3 region has 14 residues. CDR1 and CDR2 (germline): GTSNPN, SVGIG (reference sequence). V was pared by 3 bases and J by 3 bases, with 12 bases between. CDR3 coding DNA: TGTGCCTGGAGCCTGGGGGGAGATGGAAACACCATATATTTT. It codes for CAWSLGGDGNTIYF.

CDR3 sequence: CASSPVRTTRETQYF. CDR3 in DNA: TGTGCCAGCAGCCCCGTCCGGACAACCCGGGAGACCCAGTACTTC. The gene calls are TRBV7-2 and TRBJ2-5, with D possibly being TRBD1 (5 bases). V was clipped by 5 bases and J by 5 bases, with 18 bases between them. Germline CDR1 is SGHTA and CDR2 is FQGNSA. The CDR3 extends over 15 amino acids.

The chain recombines TRBV28 with TRBJ2-6; 8 nucleotides line up with TRBD1. This CDR3 comprises 17 residues. Trimming at V came to 7 bases and at J to 0 bases, leaving 8 bases not matched to a gene. Germline CDR1 MDHEN, CDR2 SYDVKM. This CDR3 reads CASTNYGQGSGANVLTF. CDR3 DNA: TGTGCCAGCACCAACTATGGACAGGGCTCTGGGGCCAACGTCCTGACTTTC.

The CDR3 sequence is CASSSGSGANVLTF. In DNA form, the CDR3 reads TGCGCCAGCAGCTCGGGCTCTGGGGCCAACGTCCTGACTTTC. The chain couples TRBV5-1 to TRBJ2-6; no definite D call. This CDR3 comprises 14 residues. Trimming cost V 3 bases and J 0 bases, with 4 bases left between them. Germline CDR1 reads SGHRS; CDR2 reads YFSETQ.

The table lists this clone with a few counts. In the same sample, other DNA sequences code for this CDR3. The rearrangement uses TRBV18 and TRBJ1-5, with D maybe TRBD1 (6 bases). This CDR3 has 14 amino acids. Germline CDR1 is KGHSH and CDR2 is LQKENI. Trimming stripped 2 bases from V and 4 bases from J, with 9 bases between. CDR3 loop: CASSPGGGNQPQHF. The CDR3 DNA is TGTGCCAGCTCACCAGGGGGCGGTAATCAGCCCCAGCATTTT.

The V and J genes are TRBV27 and TRBJ1-1, with a possible D match to TRBD1 (5 bases). The CDR3 has 13 amino acids. Germline loops: CDR1 MNHEY, CDR2 SMNVEV (reference sequence). The V end lost 5 bases, the J end lost 5 bases, and 12 bases lay between the germline ends. The CDR3 is CASSLGRGTEAFF. CDR3 nucleotides: TGTGCCAGCAGTCTAGGGAGGGGAACTGAAGCTTTCTTT.

The chain is built from TRBV7-8 and TRBJ1-2; TRBD1 matches 9 bases. From germline, CDR1 is SGHVS and CDR2 FQNEAQ. The CDR3 is 16 amino acids. V was clipped by 5 bases and J by 4 bases; unmatched bases: 11. CDR3 DNA sequence: TGTGCCAGCAGCCCGCCTTCAACAGGGGGCGGCTATGGCTACACCTTC. Amino acids: CASSPPSTGGGYGYTF.

The rearrangement joins TRBV2 to TRBJ2-1, with 11 bases lining up with TRBD1. This CDR3 has 15 amino acids. Germline trimming cut 10 bases from V and 2 bases from J; bases unmatched to any gene: 7. Germline CDR1 reads SNHLY; CDR2 reads FYNNEI. The CDR3 protein is CATRPGQGAYNEQFF. The CDR3 nucleotides read TGTGCCACCCGCCCGGGACAGGGGGCCTACAATGAGCAGTTCTTC.

This clone was seen many times. The J gene is TRBJ1-5, the V gene TRBV6-5, with TRBD1 as a possible D gene (5 bases). Trimming shortened V by 4 bases and J by 7 bases, and 14 bases separated the two germline ends. This CDR3 has 14 amino acids. Germline-derived CDR1 and CDR2 are MNHEY and SVGAGI. The CDR3, as DNA: TGTGCCAGCAGTTCCGGGAGGGGCGGACAGCCCCAGCATTTT. The encoded protein is CASSSGRGGQPQHF.

This chain links TRBV9 with TRBJ2-1, with 8 bases fitting TRBD2. Unmatched junction bases numbered 2, after V lost 0 bases and J lost 6 bases. The CDR3 consists of 14 residues. Germline V gives CDR1 SGDLS, CDR2 YYNGEE. CDR3 coding DNA: TGTGCCAGCAGCGTAGGACTAGCGACCAATGAGCAGTTCTTC. It codes for CASSVGLATNEQFF.

This chain connects TRBV7-9 to TRBJ1-4; D is uncertain. The CDR3 runs to 15 residues. With 1 base removed from V and 6 bases from J, the gap between germline ends came to 12 bases. Germline CDR1 SEHNR, CDR2 FQNEAQ (reference sequence). CDR3 nucleotide sequence: TGTGCCAGCAGCTTAGAAGGAATCTCGGATGAAAAACTGTTTTTT. Its protein product is CASSLEGISDEKLFF.

CDR3 protein: CASSVLGSSTDTQYF. CDR3 bases: TGTGCCAGCAGTGTTCTGGGGTCTAGCACAGATACGCAGTATTTT. V usage is TRBV2 and J usage is TRBJ2-3; D gene uncertain. The germline V and J ends were trimmed by 4 bases and 0 bases, with 11 bases remaining between them. The CDR3 contains 15 residues. The V gene's germline CDR1 is SNHLY and CDR2 FYNNEI.

J is TRBJ1-1 and V is TRBV5-6; perhaps TRBD1 as D (5 bases). The CDR3 sequence is 13 residues long. Trimming removed 6 bases from V and 7 bases from J, with 16 bases in between. Germline assignment: CDR1 SGHDT and CDR2 YYEEEE. The CDR3 protein is CASKPTGSGEAFF. Here the CDR3 DNA reads TGTGCCAGCAAACCAACAGGTAGCGGTGAAGCTTTCTTT.

The rearrangement joins TRBV7-9 to TRBJ2-1, with 9 nucleotides matching TRBD2. The CDR3 has 15 amino acids. CDR1 and CDR2 (germline): SEHNR, FQNEAQ (reference sequence). Losses at the gene ends were 3 bases for V and 3 bases for J; bases not matched to a gene: 3. CDR3 in amino acids: CASSFGTSYYNEQFF. The DNA for the CDR3 is TGTGCCAGCAGCTTCGGGACTAGCTACTACAATGAGCAGTTCTTC.

This clone was found once. The chain couples TRBV7-9 to TRBJ1-3, with D possibly matching TRBD1 (5 bases). Germline CDR1 reads SEHNR; CDR2 reads FQNEAQ (reference sequence). The germline V and J ends were trimmed by 0 bases and 8 bases, with 8 bases remaining between them. The CDR3 runs 13 residues. In DNA, the CDR3 is TGTGCCAGCAGCTTAGCTCGGGGGGACACCATATATTTT. Translating it yields CASSLARGDTIYF.

This clone was seen only once. The V call is TRBV6-2 or TRBV6-3, the J call TRBJ2-7, with D possibly TRBD2 on 5 matching bases. Germline CDR1 is MNHEY and CDR2 is SVGEGT. The CDR3 has 15 amino acids. Trimming took off 2 bases at V and 0 bases at J, with 11 bases between the two ends. CDR3 sequence reads: CASSYGGHSSYEQYF. The CDR3 bases are TGTGCCAGCAGTTACGGCGGGCACAGCTCCTACGAGCAGTACTTC.

The V gene is TRBV15, the J gene TRBJ1-5; D unclear. The CDR3 is 14 residues long. The germline V gene encodes CDR1 LNHNV and CDR2 YYDKDF (reference sequence). Between the trimmed V and J ends, which lost 2 bases and 9 bases, there was a span of 14 bases. The CDR3 DNA follows: TGTGCCACCAGCAGATCGGATCCCATTTCGCCCCAGCATTTT. Translated: CATSRSDPISPQHF.

The chain links TRBV4-3 to TRBJ1-1; D is unclear. This CDR3 comprises 15 residues. V was pared by 0 bases and J by 0 bases, with 8 bases between. Germline V lookup: CDR1 LGHNA, CDR2 YSLEER. The CDR3 DNA reads as TGCGCCAGCAGCCAAGAATGGCAGATGAACACTGAAGCTTTCTTT. This translates into CASSQEWQMNTEAFF.

The V call is TRBV11-2, the J call TRBJ2-7, with D possibly TRBD1 on 5 matching bases. Germline V lookup: CDR1 SGHAT, CDR2 FQNNGV. This CDR3 is 15 amino acids long. The V end was cut by 0 bases, the J end by 3 bases, with 12 bases between. In DNA form, the CDR3 reads TGTGCCAGCAGCTTAGAAGGGGCGACCAGCTACGAGCAGTACTTC. Encoded protein: CASSLEGATSYEQYF.

V gene TRBV7-7 combines with J gene TRBJ2-3; unclear D gene. This CDR3 has 14 amino acids. V was clipped by 2 bases and J by 0 bases, with 6 bases between them. Germline V gene data show CDR1 as SSHAT and CDR2 as FNYEAQ (reference sequence). This chain's CDR3 is CASSLNPSTDTQYF. Here the CDR3 DNA reads TGTGCCAGCAGCTTAAACCCTAGCACAGATACGCAGTATTTT. Combining the CDR3 with reference TRBV7-7 and TRBJ2-3 gives the whole variable domain GAGVSQSPRYKVTKRGQDVTLRCDPISSHATLYWYQQALGQGPEFLTYFNYEAQPDKSGLPSDRFSAERPEGSISTLTIQRTEQRDSAMYRCASSLNPSTDTQYFGPGTRLTVL.

The V call is TRBV5-6, the J call TRBJ1-5, with unresolved D. V was cut by 4 bases and J by 4 bases, with 9 bases left in between. The CDR3 contains 13 residues. Germline loops: CDR1 SGHDT, CDR2 YYEEEE. The CDR3 reads CASSRLGNQPQHF. Here the CDR3 DNA reads TGTGCCAGCAGCCGATTGGGTAATCAGCCCCAGCATTTT.